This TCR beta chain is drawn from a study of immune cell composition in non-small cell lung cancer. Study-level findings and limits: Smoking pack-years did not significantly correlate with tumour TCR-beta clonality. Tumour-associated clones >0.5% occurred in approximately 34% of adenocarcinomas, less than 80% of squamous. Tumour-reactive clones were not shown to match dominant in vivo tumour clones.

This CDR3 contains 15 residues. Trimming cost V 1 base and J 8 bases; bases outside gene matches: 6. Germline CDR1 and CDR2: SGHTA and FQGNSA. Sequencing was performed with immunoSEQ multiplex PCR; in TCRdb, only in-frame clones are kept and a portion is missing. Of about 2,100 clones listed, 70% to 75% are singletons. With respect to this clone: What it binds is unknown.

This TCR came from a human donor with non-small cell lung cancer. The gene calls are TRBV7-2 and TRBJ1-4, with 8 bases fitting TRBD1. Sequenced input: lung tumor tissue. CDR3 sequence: CASSLGGQGGEKLFF. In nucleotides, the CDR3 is TGTGCCAGCAGCTTAGGCGGACAGGGAGGGGAAAAACTGTTTTTT.